Presented here are 31 T cell receptor beta chains from one specimen sequenced in a study of CD8 T cells in ankylosing spondylitis. TCRdb reprocessed the 5' RACE reads via MiXCR and lists one record per CDR3 protein. The sample yields approximately 350,000 distinct CDR3 sequences, 20% seen once. Material for sequencing was blood, either unsorted or a sorted T cell fraction (not recorded which). Source of these receptors: a male donor with ankylosing spondylitis or in good health (not recorded which).

The table lists this clonotype with a few counts. This chain links TRBV7-8 with TRBJ2-1; 7 bases align to TRBD2. Germline V gives CDR1 SGHVS, CDR2 FQNEAQ. The CDR3 extends over 16 amino acids. The V segment lost 2 bases and the J segment 2 bases; nucleotides outside the gene matches: 6. The CDR3 DNA reads TGTGCCAGCAGCTTACTCGAGCGGGGTACCTACAATGAGCAGTTCTTC. Translated: CASSLLERGTYNEQFF.

J is TRBJ2-3 and V is TRBV9; D remains ambiguous. The CDR3 sequence is 15 residues long. V was clipped by 3 bases and J by 3 bases, with 14 bases between them. The germline V gene encodes CDR1 SGDLS and CDR2 YYNGEE. Written as DNA, the CDR3 is TGTGCCAGCAGCGCCCCAAGGGAAAGGACAGATACGCAGTATTTT. Translated, it gives CASSAPRERTDTQYF.

This clonotype has only a few counts. The genes are TRBV20-1 and TRBJ2-4, with D maybe TRBD2 (6 bases). Trimming took 3 bases from V and 8 from J, leaving 14 bases between them. The CDR3 sequence is 13 residues long. Germline values: CDR1 DFQATT, CDR2 SNEGSKA (reference sequence). CDR3 coding DNA: TGCAGTGCTAGGGAGGACCCGGGGGACATTCAGTACTTC. Its protein is CSAREDPGDIQYF.

The rearrangement links TRBV20-1 to TRBJ2-1, with D tentatively TRBD2 (5 bases). This CDR3 region has 11 residues. Germline V gene sequence: CDR1 DFQATT, CDR2 SNEGSKA (reference sequence). V was pared by 3 bases and J by 7 bases, with 7 bases between. CDR3 sequence: CSASWTNEQFF. CDR3 nucleotides: TGCAGTGCTAGCTGGACTAATGAGCAGTTCTTC.

The sample holds a few counts of this clonotype. This rearrangement joins TRBV2 to TRBJ2-3; TRBD1 might be the D (6 bases). Trimming left V 7 bases short and J 4 bases short, with 12 bases between. From germline, CDR1 is SNHLY and CDR2 FYNNEI. This CDR3 comprises 13 residues. CDR3: CASTRTDPDTQYF. In nucleotides, the CDR3 is TGTGCCAGCACTAGGACAGACCCAGATACGCAGTATTTT.

The rearrangement uses TRBV6-1 and TRBJ2-7, with 10 nucleotides matching TRBD2. From germline, CDR1 is MNHNS and CDR2 SASEGT. The CDR3 runs 15 residues. After removal of 2 bases from V and 3 bases from J, the junction contained 4 bases not matched to a gene. CDR3 amino acids: CASSESLAGSYEQYF. The CDR3 coding sequence is TGTGCCAGCAGTGAATCACTAGCGGGGAGCTACGAGCAGTACTTC.

This clonotype has only a few counts. V gene TRBV5-1 combines with J gene TRBJ2-3; D is tentatively TRBD1 or TRBD2 (6 bases each). The germline CDR1 and CDR2 sequences are SGHRS and YFSETQ. This CDR3 region has 18 residues. Between the trimmed V and J ends, which lost 0 bases and 5 bases, there was a span of 22 bases. CDR3 region: CASSLAEGWGALGDTQYF. The CDR3 DNA follows: TGCGCCAGCAGCTTGGCCGAAGGATGGGGGGCGCTGGGAGATACGCAGTATTTT.

The gene calls are TRBV9 and TRBJ2-7; 9 bases fit TRBD1. The CDR3 contains 16 residues. Germline loops: CDR1 SGDLS, CDR2 YYNGEE. Losses at the gene ends were 0 bases for V and 0 bases for J; bases not matched to a gene: 4. CDR3 residues: CASSVAGTGTSYEQYF. The DNA for the CDR3 is TGTGCCAGCAGCGTAGCCGGGACAGGGACCTCCTACGAGCAGTACTTC.

The CDR3 loop reads CTLSPLGLAGLDGETQYF. Here the CDR3 DNA reads TGTACCCTCAGTCCCCTCGGGCTAGCGGGGCTAGATGGAGAGACCCAGTACTTC. The chain couples TRBV12-3 or TRBV12-4 to TRBJ2-5; the match to TRBD2 covers 9 bases. This CDR3 has 18 amino acids.

This rearrangement joins TRBV20-1 to TRBJ2-5; TRBD2 aligns across 9 bases. The CDR3 has 13 amino acids. CDR1 is DFQATT, CDR2 SNEGSKA, per germline (reference sequence). With V trimmed by 6 bases and J by 5 bases, 7 bases remained unmatched. The CDR3 sequence is CSAAAGGFETQYF. The CDR3, as DNA: TGCAGTGCCGCGGCGGGGGGGTTCGAGACCCAGTACTTC.

This clonotype showed up just a few times. The V call is TRBV29-1, the J call TRBJ2-5; 13 positions match TRBD2. CDR1 and CDR2 from the germline V gene are SQVTM and ANQGSEA. CDR3 length: 17 residues. V lost 4 bases to trimming and J lost 2 bases; unmatched junction nucleotides: 10. CDR3 nucleotides: TGCAGCGTTGTTGGCACTAGCGGGGGGGGAATTCAAGAGACCCAGTACTTC. It yields the protein CSVVGTSGGGIQETQYF. Full variable domain (missing parts from reference TRBV29-1 and TRBJ2-5): SAVISQKPSRDICQRGTSLTIQCQVDSQVTMMFWYRQQPGQSLTLIATANQGSEATYESGFVIDKFPISRPNLTFSTLTVSNMSPEDSSIYLCSVVGTSGGGIQETQYFGPGTRLLVL.

This rearrangement joins TRBV12-3 or TRBV12-4 to TRBJ2-1; D uncertain. Trimming pared 6 bases from V and 8 bases from J, leaving 20 bases between. This CDR3 spans 15 amino acids. The CDR3 reads CASSPFTGRADEQFF. CDR3 DNA sequence: TGTGCCAGCAGCCCGTTTACGGGCCGGGCAGATGAGCAGTTCTTC.

A few counts support this clonotype. The chain links TRBV12-3 or TRBV12-4 to TRBJ2-7, with D perhaps TRBD1 or TRBD2 (6 bases each). The V and J ends lost 6 bases and 6 bases respectively, with 18 bases between them. The CDR3 consists of 14 residues. The CDR3 here is CASRMGGRGGEQYF. The CDR3 coding sequence is TGTGCCAGCAGGATGGGGGGCAGGGGCGGCGAGCAGTACTTC.

This clonotype was observed a few times. The rearrangement links TRBV21-1 to TRBJ2-1; the D call in the table, TRBD1, was not verified against the DNA. TRBV21-1 is a recognized pseudogene. This CDR3 has 16 amino acids. The CDR3 reads CASSPEDRGGRNEQFF. The CDR3, as DNA: TGTGCCAGCAGCCCCGAGGACAGGGGCGGTCGCAATGAGCAGTTCTTC.

This clonotype was seen many times. This chain links TRBV6-5 with TRBJ1-6, with unresolved D. V gave up 5 bases and J gave up 9 bases, with 14 bases separating them. The germline gives CDR1 MNHEY, CDR2 SVGAGI. The CDR3 has 14 amino acids. Here the CDR3 reads CASSLRPSSSPLHF. CDR3 DNA: TGTGCCAGCAGTCTACGACCCTCATCTTCACCCCTCCACTTT.

The chain recombines TRBV9 with TRBJ2-7; TRBD1 is a possible D gene (8 bases). The germline CDR1 and CDR2 sequences are SGDLS and YYNGEE. The CDR3 runs to 15 residues. V lost 5 bases and J 2 bases, leaving 17 bases between the germline ends. CDR3 in DNA: TGTGCCAGCAGTCCCACCACAGGGGGGGCCTACGAGCAGTACTTC. This translates into CASSPTTGGAYEQYF.

This clonotype was observed a handful of times. This rearrangement joins TRBV9 to TRBJ2-1, with 7 bases fitting TRBD2. Losses at the gene ends were 0 bases for V and 0 bases for J; bases not matched to a gene: 0. The CDR3 sequence is 15 residues long. Per germline, CDR1 SGDLS and CDR2 YYNGEE. The CDR3: CASSVGGGSYNEQFF. In DNA form, the CDR3 reads TGTGCCAGCAGCGTAGGGGGGGGCTCCTACAATGAGCAGTTCTTC.

This clonotype was seen a few times. The chain combines TRBV29-1 with TRBJ2-1, with TRBD2 identical over 15 bases. V was clipped by 6 bases and J by 8 bases; unmatched bases: 17. Germline V CDR1 and CDR2: SQVTM, ANQGSEA. The CDR3 runs to 18 residues. CDR3 amino acids: CSVAPGLAGGPGRDEQFF. In DNA form, the CDR3 reads TGCAGCGTCGCCCCTGGACTAGCGGGGGGGCCCGGTAGAGATGAGCAGTTCTTC.

J is TRBJ2-5 and V is TRBV15; D gene unclear. V dropped 4 bases and J dropped 5 bases, with 17 bases sitting between them. The length of the CDR3 is 15 residues. CDR1 and CDR2 (germline): LNHNV, YYDKDF (reference sequence). In DNA form, the CDR3 reads TGTGCCACCAGCACGAATTATGATAGTACGGAGACCCAGTACTTC. It is translated as CATSTNYDSTETQYF.

The chain joins TRBV19 to TRBJ2-1; a possible D gene is TRBD2 (7 bases). V shed 10 bases and J shed 6 bases, with 22 bases lying between them. There are 15 residues in the CDR3. Germline V gene lookup returns CDR1 LNHDA and CDR2 SQIVND (reference sequence). The CDR3 coding sequence is TGTGCCACCCTCGGTGTGGGGGGGGCTACCAATGAGCAGTTCTTC. The encoded protein is CATLGVGGATNEQFF.

Only a few counts were recorded for this clonotype. The rearrangement joins TRBV5-1 to TRBJ2-5; D not certain. The CDR3 sequence is 14 residues long. The ends were cut back, 1 base at V and 0 bases at J, with 7 bases in the middle. Looked up from germline, CDR1 is SGHRS and CDR2 is YFSETQ. In DNA, the CDR3 is TGCGCCAGCAGCTTGTGGTCAGACCAAGAGACCCAGTACTTC. This codes for CASSLWSDQETQYF.

The chain links TRBV19 to TRBJ1-6; TRBD1 agrees at 8 bases. The ends lost 8 bases at V and 6 bases at J; junction bases unmatched: 6. The CDR3 sequence is 14 residues long. CDR1 and CDR2 from the germline V gene are LNHDA and SQIVND (reference sequence). The CDR3 nucleotides read TGTGCCAGTTCCTCAGGGGGCGTTAATTCACCCCTCCACTTT. It translates to CASSSGGVNSPLHF.

V is TRBV29-1 and J is TRBJ2-7; 7 bases agree with TRBD1. With V trimmed by 5 bases and J by 4 bases, 2 bases remained unmatched. The CDR3 loop spans 11 amino acids. Per the germline V gene, CDR1 is SQVTM and CDR2 is ANQGSEA. In nucleotides, the CDR3 is TGCAGCGTTCTACAGGGGTACGAGCAGTACTTC. It specifies CSVLQGYEQYF.

This clonotype occurred a few times. The genes are TRBV3-1 and TRBJ2-2; TRBD2 agrees at 8 bases. Germline V gene lookup returns CDR1 LGHDT and CDR2 YNNKEL (reference sequence). Unmatched junction bases numbered 14, after V lost 4 bases and J lost 1 base. The CDR3 consists of 19 residues. CDR3 DNA: TGTGCCAGCAGCCCCAGGTACTCAAGCGGGGGTGAGAACACCGGGGAGCTGTTTTTT. It specifies CASSPRYSSGGENTGELFF.

This clonotype has just a few counts. The rearrangement joins TRBV29-1 to TRBJ2-2, with D possibly being TRBD2 (6 bases). The V end lost 8 bases, the J end lost 6 bases, and 13 bases lay between the germline ends. Germline values: CDR1 SQVTM, CDR2 ANQGSEA. This CDR3 comprises 12 residues. The CDR3 bases are TGCAGCACCCAGTCTAGCGCCGGGGAGCTGTTTTTT. Amino acid sequence: CSTQSSAGELFF.

This clonotype appeared a few times. The chain combines TRBV15 with TRBJ2-5, with D perhaps matching TRBD1 or TRBD2 (5 bases each). CDR3 length: 15 residues. V dropped 5 bases and J dropped 1 base, with 14 bases sitting between them. Germline V gene data show CDR1 as LNHNV and CDR2 as YYDKDF (reference sequence). The CDR3 sequence: CATSALPGPQETQYF. The CDR3 nucleotides read TGTGCCACCAGCGCCTTGCCGGGACCCCAAGAGACCCAGTACTTC.

This clonotype was counted ten times or more. The J gene is TRBJ2-7, the V gene TRBV5-1; D perhaps matches TRBD1 (5 bases). CDR1 SGHRS and CDR2 YFSETQ come from the germline V gene. V was pared by 5 bases and J by 5 bases, with 14 bases between. The CDR3 is 13 amino acids. The CDR3 DNA is TGCGCCAGCAGGTGGGGCAGGGAAGACGAGCAGTACTTC. Its protein is CASRWGREDEQYF.

The chain carries TRBV27 and TRBJ2-5; D may be TRBD1 (5 bases). Trimming cost V 6 bases and J 5 bases, with 13 bases left between them. The CDR3 is 13 residues long. In germline, CDR1 is MNHEY, CDR2 SMNVEV (reference sequence). The CDR3 region is CASRLGLGETQYF. In DNA form, the CDR3 reads TGTGCCAGCAGACTGGGGCTAGGGGAGACCCAGTACTTC.

This clonotype was counted a single time. V usage is TRBV4-1 and J usage is TRBJ2-5; a weak D match, TRBD1 (7 bases). Germline values: CDR1 MGHRA, CDR2 YSYEKL. Trimming left V 3 bases short and J 4 bases short, with 15 bases between. The CDR3 totals 15 residues. CDR3 bases: TGCGCCAGCAGCCAGGAGGGACAGAGGGCAGAGACCCAGTACTTC. Protein sequence: CASSQEGQRAETQYF.

In its sample, this clonotype was seen many times. The rearrangement links TRBV3-1 to TRBJ2-3, with 10 bases fitting TRBD2. The CDR3 runs to 16 residues. V shed 3 bases and J 3 bases; nucleotides not matched to a gene: 6. Germline CDR1 is LGHDT and CDR2 is YNNKEL (reference sequence). The CDR3 DNA sequence: TGTGCCAGCAGCCATCCGGGACTAGCGTCAACAGATACGCAGTATTTT. Translated, it gives CASSHPGLASTDTQYF.

This chain uses TRBV6-6 with TRBJ1-6; D gene uncertain. The CDR3 is 11 amino acids. Trimming took off 6 bases at V and 11 bases at J, with 8 bases between the two ends. Germline CDR1 is MNHNY and CDR2 is SVGAGI (reference sequence). The CDR3 sequence is CASRLGPPLHF. DNA for the CDR3: TGTGCCAGCAGGCTAGGGCCACCCCTCCACTTT.